This record concerns one T cell receptor (beta chain) sequence. As yet, its antigen is unknown. This entry comes from a study of T cells after yellow fever vaccination. At the level of the study: In the case of low-cell-number fractions, SMART-Seq v4 Ultra Low Input was used for preparation.

Study results and caveats: The booster response re-showed most primary clones: around 96% CD4, approximately 86% CD8. The secondary response was weaker, and its peak arrived faster, on day 5 versus 15.

The CDR3 length is 12 residues. Germline V gene data show CDR1 as SGHTA and CDR2 as FQGNSA. The V end was cut by 2 bases, the J end by 7 bases, with 9 bases between. Via MiXCR, TCRdb re-called the 5' RACE reads, giving one row per CDR3 protein. This sample carries about 180,000 distinct CDR3 sequences, approximately 6% of them seen once, and the ten largest clones take less than 3.5%. Source: CD4+ T cells sorted from PBMCs, taken on the day of the first yellow fever vaccination. The V gene is TRBV7-2, the J gene TRBJ2-7, with D hard to call. The receptor's source is a man between 18 and 29 years old who received the YFV17D yellow fever vaccine. As DNA, the CDR3 is TGTGCCAGCAGCTTATTCCGAGAGGAGCAGTACTTC. It yields the protein CASSLFREEQYF.